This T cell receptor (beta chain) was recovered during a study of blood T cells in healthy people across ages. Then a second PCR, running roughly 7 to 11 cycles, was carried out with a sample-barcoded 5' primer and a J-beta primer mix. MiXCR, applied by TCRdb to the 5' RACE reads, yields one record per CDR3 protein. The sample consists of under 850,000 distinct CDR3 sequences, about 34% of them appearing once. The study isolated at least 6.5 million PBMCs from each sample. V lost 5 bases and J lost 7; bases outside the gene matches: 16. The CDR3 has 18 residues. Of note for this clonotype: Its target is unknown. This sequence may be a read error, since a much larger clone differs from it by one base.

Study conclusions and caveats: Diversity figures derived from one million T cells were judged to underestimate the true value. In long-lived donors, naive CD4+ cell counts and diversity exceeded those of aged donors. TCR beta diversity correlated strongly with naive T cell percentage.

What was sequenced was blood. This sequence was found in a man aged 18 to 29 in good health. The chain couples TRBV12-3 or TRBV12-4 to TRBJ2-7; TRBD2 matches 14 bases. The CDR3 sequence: CASSMGLAGVSSYNEQYF. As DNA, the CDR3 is TGTGCCAGCAGTATGGGACTAGCGGGGGTCTCCTCCTACAATGAGCAGTACTTC.